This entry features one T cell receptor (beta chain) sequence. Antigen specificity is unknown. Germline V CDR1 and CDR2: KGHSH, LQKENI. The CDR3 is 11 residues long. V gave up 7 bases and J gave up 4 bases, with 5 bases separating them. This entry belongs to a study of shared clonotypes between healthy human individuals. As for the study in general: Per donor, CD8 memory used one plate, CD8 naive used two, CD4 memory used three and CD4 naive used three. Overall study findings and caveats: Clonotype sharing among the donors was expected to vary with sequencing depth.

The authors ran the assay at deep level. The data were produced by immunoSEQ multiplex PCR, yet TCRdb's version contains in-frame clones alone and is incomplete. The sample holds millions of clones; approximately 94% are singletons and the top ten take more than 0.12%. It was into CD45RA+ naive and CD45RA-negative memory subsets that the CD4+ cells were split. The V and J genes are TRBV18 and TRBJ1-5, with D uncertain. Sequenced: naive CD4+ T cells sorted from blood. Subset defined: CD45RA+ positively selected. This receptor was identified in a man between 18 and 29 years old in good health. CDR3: CASFENQPQHF. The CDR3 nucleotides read TGTGCCAGCTTCGAAAATCAGCCCCAGCATTTT. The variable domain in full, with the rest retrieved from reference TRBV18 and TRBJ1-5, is NAGVMQNPRHLVRRRGQEARLRCSPMKGHSHVYWYRQLPEEGLKFMVYLQKENIIDESGMPKERFSAEFPKEGPSILRIQQVVRGDSAAYFCASFENQPQHFGDGTRLSIL.